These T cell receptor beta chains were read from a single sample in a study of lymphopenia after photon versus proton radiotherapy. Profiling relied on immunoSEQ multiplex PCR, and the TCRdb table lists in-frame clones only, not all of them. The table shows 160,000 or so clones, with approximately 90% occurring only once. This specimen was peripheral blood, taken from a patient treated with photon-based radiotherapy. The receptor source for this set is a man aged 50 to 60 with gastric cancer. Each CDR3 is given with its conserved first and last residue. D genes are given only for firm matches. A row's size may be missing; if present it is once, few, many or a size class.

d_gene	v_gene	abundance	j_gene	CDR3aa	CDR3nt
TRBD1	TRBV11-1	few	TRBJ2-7	CASSHRGSYEQYF	TGTGCCAGCAGCCACAGGGGCTCCTACGAGCAGTACTTC
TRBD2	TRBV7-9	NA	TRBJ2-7	CASSPTSVYEQYF	TGTGCCAGCAGCCCGACTAGCGTATACGAGCAGTACTTC
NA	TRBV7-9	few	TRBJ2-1	CASSPSIVGTRSSYNEQFF	TGTGCCAGCAGCCCGTCTATCGTGGGGACGAGGAGCTCCTACAATGAGCAGTTCTTC
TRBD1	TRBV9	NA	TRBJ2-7	CASSVSGGLYEQYF	TGTGCCAGCAGCGTATCAGGGGGCCTTTACGAGCAGTACTTC
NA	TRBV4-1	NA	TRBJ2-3	CASSQGGGYPPTDTQYF	TGCGCCAGCAGCCAAGGAGGAGGCTACCCCCCCACAGATACGCAGTATTTT
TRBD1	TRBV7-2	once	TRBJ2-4	CASSLEGAVNIQYF	TGTGCCAGCAGCTTAGAGGGGGCTGTAAACATTCAGTACTTC
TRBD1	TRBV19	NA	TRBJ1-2	CASRGQALVYGYTF	TGTGCCAGTAGGGGACAGGCCTTAGTCTATGGCTACACCTTC
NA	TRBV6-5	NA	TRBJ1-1	CASSLQKMNTEAFF	TGTGCCAGCAGTTTACAGAAAATGAACACTGAAGCTTTCTTT
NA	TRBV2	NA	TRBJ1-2	CASSPNRVAANYGYTF	TGTGCCAGCAGTCCGAACAGGGTCGCAGCTAACTATGGCTACACCTTC
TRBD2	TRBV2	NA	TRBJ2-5	CASILAGVGEQYF	TGTGCCAGCATACTAGCGGGAGTTGGTGAGCAGTACTTC
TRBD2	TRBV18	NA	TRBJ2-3	CASSPRLAGAGDTQYF	TGTGCCAGCTCACCACGACTAGCGGGAGCGGGAGATACGCAGTATTTT
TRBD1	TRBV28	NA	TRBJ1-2	CASSLGQGGYGYTF	TGTGCCAGCAGTTTAGGACAGGGCGGGTATGGCTACACCTTC
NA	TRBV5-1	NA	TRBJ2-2	CASSSRAAAGELFF	TGCGCCAGCAGCTCACGGGCCGCGGCCGGGGAGCTGTTTTTT
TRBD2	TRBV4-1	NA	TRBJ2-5	CASSQTPGGETQYF	TGCGCCAGCAGCCAAACGCCGGGGGGGGAGACCCAGTACTTC
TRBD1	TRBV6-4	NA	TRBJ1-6	CASSDRDRDSPLHF	TGTGCCAGCAGTGACCGGGACAGAGATTCACCCCTCCACTTT
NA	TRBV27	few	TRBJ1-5	CASSLSRDQPQHF	TGTGCCAGCAGTTTATCCAGGGATCAGCCCCAGCATTTT
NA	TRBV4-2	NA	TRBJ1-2	CASSVVNARSTNYGYTF	TGTGCCAGCAGCGTCGTTAATGCCCGAAGTACTAACTATGGCTACACCTTC
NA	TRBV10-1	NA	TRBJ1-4	CASSESRRNEKLFF	TGCGCCAGCAGTGAGTCCCGGAGGAATGAAAAACTGTTTTTT